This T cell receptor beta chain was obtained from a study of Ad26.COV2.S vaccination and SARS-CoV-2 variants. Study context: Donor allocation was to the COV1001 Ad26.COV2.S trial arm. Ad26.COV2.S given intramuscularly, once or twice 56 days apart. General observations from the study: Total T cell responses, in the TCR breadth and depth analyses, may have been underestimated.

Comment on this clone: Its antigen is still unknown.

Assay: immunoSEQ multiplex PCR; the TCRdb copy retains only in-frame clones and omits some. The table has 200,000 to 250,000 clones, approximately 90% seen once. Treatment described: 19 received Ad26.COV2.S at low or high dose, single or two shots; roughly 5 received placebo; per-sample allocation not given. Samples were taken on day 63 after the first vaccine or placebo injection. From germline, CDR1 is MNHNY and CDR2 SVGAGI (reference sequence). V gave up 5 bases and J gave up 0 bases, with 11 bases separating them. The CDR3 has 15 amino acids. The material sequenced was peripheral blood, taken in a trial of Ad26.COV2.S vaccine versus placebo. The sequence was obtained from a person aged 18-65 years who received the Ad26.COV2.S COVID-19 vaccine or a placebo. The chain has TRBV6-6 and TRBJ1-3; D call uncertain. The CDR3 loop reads CASSRVASSGNTIYF. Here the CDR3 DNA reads TGTGCCAGCAGTAGGGTCGCTAGCTCTGGAAACACCATATATTTT.